The subject of this entry is one T cell receptor beta chain. This clonotype occurred a few times. Its recognized antigen is unknown. No qualities accompany the bases; no much larger clone lies one base away. The data stem from a study of T cell repertoires in cytomegalovirus infection (dated by TCRdb to the late 2010s). Context from the whole study: Peptide stimulations targeted recently identified HLA-C-restricted CMV epitopes, whose presentation resists viral immunomodulation, together with well-studied HLA-B-restricted epitopes. Because public TCR beta signatures pointed to carriage of CMV infection together with the matching HLA type, the HLA type of each donor mattered for the analysis. The paper's findings and limits, for the study overall: In both this cohort and an independent cohort of 350 to 400 donors, the cumulative frequency of public TCR beta family members distinguished carriers of CMV infection plus the relevant HLA type. In the ex vivo response, HLA-C-restricted CMV-specific TCR beta clonotypes were dominant, and in two of eight donors the single most frequent clonotype came from this HLA-C-restricted group.

According to the study, the label for this sample's treatment or condition signals: in vitro stimulation with specific CMV peptide epitopes to enrich CMV-specific T cells. The sequencing machine was an Illumina HiSeq 1500. Using fastp at Q25 and MiXCR, TCRdb reprocessed the public reads and kept productive beta chains. Each record represents a unique CDR3 protein, reported with the most common genes and DNA among its rows. Across this sample there are hundreds of thousands of distinct CDR3 sequences, with roughly 30% seen only once. The ten largest clones represent 15% to 20% of the sample. The sample was cultured PBMCs, taken from culture after CMV antigen stimulation. The receptor's source is a human donor in good health (CMV status not recorded). Some clones in this sample may be carry-over from other donors' samples.

The base sequence is TGTGCCAGCAGCTTACCCCTCCCACAGGGACTTAATGAAAAACTGTTTTTT. The encoded protein is CASSLPLPQGLNEKLFF. Here the chain combines TRBV7-9 and TRBJ1-4, with a tentative D gene TRBD1 over 6 matching bases. V and J lose 2 bases and 4 bases, and a span of 17 bases separates them. CDR1 SEHNR and CDR2 FQNEAQ are derived from the germline V gene (reference sequence). The CDR3 goes from the cysteine to the phenylalanine over 17 residues. Only CDR3 DNA remains: 51 bases, in frame from the first base.